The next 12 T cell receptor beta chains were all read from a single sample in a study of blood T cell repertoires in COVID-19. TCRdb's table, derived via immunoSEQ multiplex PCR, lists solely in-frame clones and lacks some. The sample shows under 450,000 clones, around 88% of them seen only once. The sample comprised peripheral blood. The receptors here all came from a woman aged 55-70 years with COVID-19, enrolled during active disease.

The CDR3 is CASSVGGRATNEQYF. In DNA, the CDR3 is TGTGCCAGCAGCGTAGGGGGGCGGGCCACCAACGAGCAGTACTTC. V gene TRBV9 combines with J gene TRBJ2-7, with D maybe TRBD1 (6 bases). The CDR3 spans 15 residues. V lost 0 bases, J lost 5 bases, and 15 bases lay in between. From germline, CDR1 is SGDLS and CDR2 YYNGEE.

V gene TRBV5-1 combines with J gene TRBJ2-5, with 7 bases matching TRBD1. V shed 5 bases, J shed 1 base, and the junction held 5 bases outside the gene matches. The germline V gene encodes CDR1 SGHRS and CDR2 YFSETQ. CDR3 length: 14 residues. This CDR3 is CASSPGTVQETQYF. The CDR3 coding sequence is TGCGCCAGCAGTCCCGGGACAGTCCAAGAGACCCAGTACTTC. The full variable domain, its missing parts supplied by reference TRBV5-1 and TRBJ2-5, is KAGVTQTPRYLIKTRGQQVTLSCSPISGHRSVSWYQQTPGQGLQFLFEYFSETQRNKGNFPGRFSGRQFSNSRSEMNVSTLELGDSALYLCASSPGTVQETQYFGPGTRLLVL.

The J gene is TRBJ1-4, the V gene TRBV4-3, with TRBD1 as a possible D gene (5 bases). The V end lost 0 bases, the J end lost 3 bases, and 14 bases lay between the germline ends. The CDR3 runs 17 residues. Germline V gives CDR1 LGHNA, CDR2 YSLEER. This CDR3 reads CASSQEVRGASNEKLFF. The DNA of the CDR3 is TGCGCCAGCAGCCAAGAAGTGCGCGGGGCATCTAATGAAAAACTGTTTTTT.

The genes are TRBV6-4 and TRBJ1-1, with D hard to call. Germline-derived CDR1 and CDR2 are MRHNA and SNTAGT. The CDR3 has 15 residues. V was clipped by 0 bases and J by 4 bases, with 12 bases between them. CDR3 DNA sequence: TGTGCCAGCAGTGACTCGATTTTCGGGAGCACTGAAGCTTTCTTT. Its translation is CASSDSIFGSTEAFF.

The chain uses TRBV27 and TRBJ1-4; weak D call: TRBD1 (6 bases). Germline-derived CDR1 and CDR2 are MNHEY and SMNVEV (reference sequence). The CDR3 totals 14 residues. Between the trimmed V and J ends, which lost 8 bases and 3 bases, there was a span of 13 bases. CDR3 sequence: CASRRGASNEKLFF. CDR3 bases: TGTGCCAGCCGACGGGGGGCCTCTAATGAAAAACTGTTTTTT.

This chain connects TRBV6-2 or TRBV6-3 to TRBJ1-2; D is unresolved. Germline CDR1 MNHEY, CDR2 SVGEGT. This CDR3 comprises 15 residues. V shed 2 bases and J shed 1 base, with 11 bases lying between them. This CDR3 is CASSYPVGGNYGYTF. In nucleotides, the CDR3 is TGTGCCAGCAGTTACCCGGTCGGAGGTAACTATGGCTACACCTTC.

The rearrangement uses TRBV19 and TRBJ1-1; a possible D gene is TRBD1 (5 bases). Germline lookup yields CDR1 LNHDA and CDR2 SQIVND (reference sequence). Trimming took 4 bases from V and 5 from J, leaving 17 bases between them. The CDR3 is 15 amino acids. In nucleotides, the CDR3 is TGTGCCAGTAGTACGGCAGGAGGGGTGGGGACTGAAGCTTTCTTT. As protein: CASSTAGGVGTEAFF.

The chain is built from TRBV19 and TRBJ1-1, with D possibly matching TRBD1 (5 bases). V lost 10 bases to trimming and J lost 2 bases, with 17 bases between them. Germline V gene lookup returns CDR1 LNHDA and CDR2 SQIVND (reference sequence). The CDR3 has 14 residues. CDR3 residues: CATLRGGANTEAFF. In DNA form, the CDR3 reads TGTGCCACCTTACGGGGGGGAGCTAACACTGAAGCTTTCTTT. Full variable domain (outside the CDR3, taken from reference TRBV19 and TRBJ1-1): DGGITQSPKYLFRKEGQNVTLSCEQNLNHDAMYWYRQDPGQGLRLIYYSQIVNDFQKGDIAEGYSVSREKKESFPLTVTSAQKNPTAFYLCATLRGGANTEAFFGQGTRLTVV.

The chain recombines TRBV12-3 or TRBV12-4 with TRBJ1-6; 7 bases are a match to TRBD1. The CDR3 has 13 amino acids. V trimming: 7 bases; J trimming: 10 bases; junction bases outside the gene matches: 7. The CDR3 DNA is TGTGCCAGCAACCTACAGGGGACCTCACCCCTCCACTTT. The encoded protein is CASNLQGTSPLHF.

As DNA, the CDR3 is TGTGCCAGTAGCCCCAGTCTGAACACTGAAGCTTTCTTT. The encoded protein is CASSPSLNTEAFF. The V gene is TRBV19, the J gene TRBJ1-1, with D unclear. The ends were cut back, 6 bases at V and 0 bases at J, with 8 bases in the middle. Germline V gene data show CDR1 as LNHDA and CDR2 as SQIVND (reference sequence). There are 13 residues in the CDR3.

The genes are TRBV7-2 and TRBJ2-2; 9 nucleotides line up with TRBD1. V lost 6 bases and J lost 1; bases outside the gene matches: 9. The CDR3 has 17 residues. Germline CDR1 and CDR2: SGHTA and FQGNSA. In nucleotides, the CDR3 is TGTGCCAGCAGTTCCTCCAACAGGGGGCTGAACACCGGGGAGCTGTTTTTT. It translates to CASSSSNRGLNTGELFF.

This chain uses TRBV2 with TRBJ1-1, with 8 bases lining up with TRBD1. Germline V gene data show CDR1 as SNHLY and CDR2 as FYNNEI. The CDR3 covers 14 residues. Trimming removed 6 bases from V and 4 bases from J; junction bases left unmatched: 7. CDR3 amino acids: CASSSRGRGTEAFF. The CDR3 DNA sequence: TGTGCCAGCAGCTCCAGGGGGCGCGGCACTGAAGCTTTCTTT.